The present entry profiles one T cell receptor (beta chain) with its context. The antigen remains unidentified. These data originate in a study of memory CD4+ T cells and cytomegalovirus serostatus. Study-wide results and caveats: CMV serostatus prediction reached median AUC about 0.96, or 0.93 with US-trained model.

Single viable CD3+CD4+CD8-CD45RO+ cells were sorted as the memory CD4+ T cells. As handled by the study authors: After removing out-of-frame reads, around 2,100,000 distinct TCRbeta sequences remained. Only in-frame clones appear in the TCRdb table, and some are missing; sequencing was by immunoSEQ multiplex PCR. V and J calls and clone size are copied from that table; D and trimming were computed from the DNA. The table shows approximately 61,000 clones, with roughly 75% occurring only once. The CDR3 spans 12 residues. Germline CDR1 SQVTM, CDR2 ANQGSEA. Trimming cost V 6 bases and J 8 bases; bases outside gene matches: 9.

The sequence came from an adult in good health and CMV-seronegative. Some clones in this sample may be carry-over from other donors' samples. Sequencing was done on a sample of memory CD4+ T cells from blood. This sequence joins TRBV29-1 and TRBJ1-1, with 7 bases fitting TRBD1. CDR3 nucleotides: TGCAGCGTGACCACGGGACAGACAGAAGCTTTCTTT. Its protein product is CSVTTGQTEAFF.